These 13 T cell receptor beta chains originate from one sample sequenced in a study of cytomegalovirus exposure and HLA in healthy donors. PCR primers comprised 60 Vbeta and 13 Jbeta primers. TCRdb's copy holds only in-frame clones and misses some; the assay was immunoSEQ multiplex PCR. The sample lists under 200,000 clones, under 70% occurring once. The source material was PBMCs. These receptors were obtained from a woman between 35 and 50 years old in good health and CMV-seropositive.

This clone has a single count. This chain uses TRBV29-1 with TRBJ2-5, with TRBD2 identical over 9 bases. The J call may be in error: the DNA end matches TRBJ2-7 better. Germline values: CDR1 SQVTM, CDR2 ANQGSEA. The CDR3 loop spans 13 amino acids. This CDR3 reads CSVEGLAPYEQYF. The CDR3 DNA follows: TGCAGCGTTGAGGGACTAGCCCCCTACGAGCAGTACTTC.

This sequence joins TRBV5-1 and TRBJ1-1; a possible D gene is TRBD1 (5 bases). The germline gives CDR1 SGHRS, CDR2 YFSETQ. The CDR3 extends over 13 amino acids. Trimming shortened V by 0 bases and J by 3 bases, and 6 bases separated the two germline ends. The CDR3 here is CASSLARDTEAFF. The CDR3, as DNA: TGCGCCAGCAGCTTGGCCAGGGACACTGAAGCTTTCTTT.

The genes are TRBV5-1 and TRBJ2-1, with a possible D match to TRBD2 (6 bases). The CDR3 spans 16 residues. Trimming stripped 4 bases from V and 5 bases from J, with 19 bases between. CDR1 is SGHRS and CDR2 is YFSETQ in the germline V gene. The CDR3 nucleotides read TGCGCCAGCAGCCCATTAGCGGCCCGGGCCAACAATGAGCAGTTCTTC. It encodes CASSPLAARANNEQFF.

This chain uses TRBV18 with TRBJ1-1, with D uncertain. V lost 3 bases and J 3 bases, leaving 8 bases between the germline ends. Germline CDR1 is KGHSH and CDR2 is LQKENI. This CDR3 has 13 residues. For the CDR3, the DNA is TGTGCCAGCTCACCCTCACGCGACACTGAAGCTTTCTTT. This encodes CASSPSRDTEAFF.

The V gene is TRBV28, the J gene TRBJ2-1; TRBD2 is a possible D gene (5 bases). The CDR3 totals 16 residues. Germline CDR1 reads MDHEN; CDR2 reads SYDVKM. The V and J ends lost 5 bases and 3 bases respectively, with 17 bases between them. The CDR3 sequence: CASSAYLAKGYNEQFF. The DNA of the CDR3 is TGTGCCAGCAGTGCCTATTTAGCGAAGGGCTACAATGAGCAGTTCTTC.

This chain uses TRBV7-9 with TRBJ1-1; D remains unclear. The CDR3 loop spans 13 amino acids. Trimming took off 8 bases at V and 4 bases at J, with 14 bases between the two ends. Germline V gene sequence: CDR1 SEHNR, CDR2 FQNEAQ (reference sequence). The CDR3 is CASGRLGGTEAFF. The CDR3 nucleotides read TGTGCCAGCGGACGGTTGGGAGGCACTGAAGCTTTCTTT.

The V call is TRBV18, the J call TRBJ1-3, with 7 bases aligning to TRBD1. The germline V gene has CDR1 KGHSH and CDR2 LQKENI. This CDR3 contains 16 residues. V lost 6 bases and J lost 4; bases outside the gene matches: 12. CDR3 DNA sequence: TGTGCCAGCTCCACCACCGGGACAGAAGAAGGAAACACCATATATTTT. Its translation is CASSTTGTEEGNTIYF.

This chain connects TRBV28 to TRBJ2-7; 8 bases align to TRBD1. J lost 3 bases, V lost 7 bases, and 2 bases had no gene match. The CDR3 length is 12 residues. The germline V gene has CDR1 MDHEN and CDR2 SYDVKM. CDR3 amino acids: CASTDRDYEQYF. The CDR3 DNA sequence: TGTGCCAGCACGGACAGGGACTACGAGCAGTACTTC. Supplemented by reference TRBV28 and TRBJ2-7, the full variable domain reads DVKVTQSSRYLVKRTGEKVFLECVQDMDHENMFWYRQDPGLGLRLIYFSYDVKMKEKGDIPEGYSVSREKKERFSLILESASTNQTSMYLCASTDRDYEQYFGPGTRLTVT.

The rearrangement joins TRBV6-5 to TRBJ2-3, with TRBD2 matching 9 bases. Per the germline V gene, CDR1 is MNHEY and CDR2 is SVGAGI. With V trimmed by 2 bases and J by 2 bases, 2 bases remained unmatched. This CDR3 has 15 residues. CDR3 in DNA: TGTGCCAGCAGTTACGAGCGGGGGGCCACAGATACGCAGTATTTT. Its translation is CASSYERGATDTQYF.

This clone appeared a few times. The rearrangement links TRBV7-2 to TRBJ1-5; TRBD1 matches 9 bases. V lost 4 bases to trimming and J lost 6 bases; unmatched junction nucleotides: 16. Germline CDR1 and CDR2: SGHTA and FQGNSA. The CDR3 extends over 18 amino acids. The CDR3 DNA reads TGTGCCAGCAGCTCGTTGATAGGTTCGGGACAGGGACTTCAGCCCCAGCATTTT. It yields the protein CASSSLIGSGQGLQPQHF.

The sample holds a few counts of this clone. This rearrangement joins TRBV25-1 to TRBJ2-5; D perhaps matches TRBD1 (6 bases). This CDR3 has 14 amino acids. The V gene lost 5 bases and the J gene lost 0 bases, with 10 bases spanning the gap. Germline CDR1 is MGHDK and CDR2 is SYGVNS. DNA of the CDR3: TGTGCCAGCAGTATCCACAGGGACCAAGAGACCCAGTACTTC. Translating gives CASSIHRDQETQYF.

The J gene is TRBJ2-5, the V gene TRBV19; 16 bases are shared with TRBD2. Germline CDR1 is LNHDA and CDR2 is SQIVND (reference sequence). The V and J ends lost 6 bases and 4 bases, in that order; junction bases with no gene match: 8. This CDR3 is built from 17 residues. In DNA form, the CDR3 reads TGTGCCAGTAGCGGGACTAGCGGGGGGGCTCTAGGAGAGACCCAGTACTTC. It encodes CASSGTSGGALGETQYF.

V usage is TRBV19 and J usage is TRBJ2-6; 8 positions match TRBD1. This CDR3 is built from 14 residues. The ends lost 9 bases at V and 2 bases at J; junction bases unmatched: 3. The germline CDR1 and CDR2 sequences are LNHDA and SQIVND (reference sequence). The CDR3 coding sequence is TGTGCCAGCAACAGGGGGGCTGGGGCCAACGTCCTGACTTTC. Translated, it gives CASNRGAGANVLTF.